Listed here are 8 T cell receptor beta chains from one sample, sequenced in a study of immune heterogeneity within non-small cell lung tumors. Multiplex PCR employing 32 V and 13 J primers generated amplicons of the TCR beta CDR3. TCRdb re-called the multiplex PCR reads through MiXCR, storing one row per CDR3 protein. The data contain some 14,000 distinct CDR3 sequences, about 30% of them seen just once; the ten biggest clones take up roughly 4%. The template for each sample was roughly 600 ng of genomic DNA, which had been extracted from bulk tumor tissue. Surgical sampling yielded several biopsies per primary tumor (spaced far apart). Enrolled individuals presented with untreated, newly diagnosed non-small cell lung cancer and received curative surgery. Sample: lung tumor tissue. These receptors all come from a man aged 40-49 years with non-small cell lung cancer.

In regard to this clonotype: At one end, the junction sequence differs from germline, possibly due to a read error. The chain carries TRBV5-8 and TRBJ2-3; 9 bases match TRBD2. Germline CDR1 is SGHTS and CDR2 is YDEGEE. This CDR3 comprises 17 residues. The chain's CDR3 is CASSSDTLAGLADTQCF. CDR3 bases: TGTGCCAGCAGCTCCGATACACTAGCGGGTTTAGCAGATACGCAGTGTTTT. The full variable domain, in which reference TRBV5-8 and TRBJ2-3 provide the parts outside the CDR3, is EAGVTQSPTHLIKTRGQQATLRCSPISGHTSVYWYQQALGLGLQFLLWYDEGEERNRGNFPPRFSGRQFPNYSSELNVNALELEDSALYLCASSSDTLAGLADTQCFGPGTRLTVL.

This clonotype is medium-sized in the sample. The chain links TRBV15 to TRBJ1-5; perhaps TRBD1 as D (5 bases). V was trimmed by 4 bases and J by 0 bases, leaving 10 bases between them. Germline V CDR1 and CDR2: LNHNV, YYDKDF (reference sequence). The CDR3 is 15 residues long. CDR3 sequence: CATSIGGTSNQPQHF. The CDR3 nucleotides read TGTGCCACCAGCATCGGGGGGACTAGCAATCAGCCCCAGCATTTT.

As concerns this clonotype: A much larger clone lies one base from this, so it may be a read error. The chain has TRBV9 and TRBJ2-3; 8 nucleotides line up with TRBD2. Germline values: CDR1 SGDLS, CDR2 YYNGEE. The CDR3 totals 15 residues. The CDR3, as DNA: TGTGCCAGCACCGGTAGCGGGACCAACACAGGTACGCAGTATTTT. As protein: CASTGSGTNTGTQYF.

Within the sample, this clonotype is medium-sized. This chain links TRBV6-1 with TRBJ1-2; 9 bases match TRBD1. The germline CDR1 and CDR2 sequences are MNHNS and SASEGT. Trimming took 6 bases from V and 6 from J; bases not matched to a gene: 8. The CDR3 extends over 14 amino acids. Here the CDR3 reads CASRDYRGRNGYTF. Written as DNA, the CDR3 is TGTGCCAGCAGAGATTACAGGGGGCGGAATGGCTACACCTTC.

Regarding this clonotype: This may arise from a read error, as a much more abundant clone is one base away. This chain connects TRBV6-2 or TRBV6-3 to TRBJ2-7; 11 bases map to TRBD2. This CDR3 is built from 16 residues. Per the germline V gene, CDR1 is MNHEY and CDR2 is SVGEGT. CDR3 DNA: TGTGCCAGCAGTCCACTAGCGGGAGTCAGCTCCTACGAGCACTACTTC. Translation: CASSPLAGVSSYEHYF.

By proportion, this clonotype is medium-sized. This chain links TRBV6-2 or TRBV6-3 with TRBJ1-5; 8 positions agree with TRBD1. The CDR3 runs 13 residues. Germline CDR1 MNHEY, CDR2 SVGEGT. V was clipped by 6 bases and J by 5 bases; unmatched bases: 3. For the CDR3, the DNA is TGTGCCAGCAGAGACAGGGGCGATCAGCCCCAGCATTTT. Residues: CASRDRGDQPQHF.

Within the sample, this clonotype is medium-sized. This chain links TRBV2 with TRBJ2-3; D unresolved. V lost 2 bases to trimming and J lost 8 bases, with 11 bases between them. The V gene's germline CDR1 is SNHLY and CDR2 FYNNEI. CDR3 size: 13 residues. CDR3 nucleotides: TGTGCCAGCAGTGAAAGAGCAATCGGTACGCAGTATTTT. It translates to CASSERAIGTQYF.

This clonotype ranks as medium-sized (0.01 to 0.1%). The chain couples TRBV3-1 to TRBJ2-7; D is uncertain. The V and J ends lost 1 base and 6 bases respectively, with 7 bases between them. This CDR3 is built from 12 residues. Germline CDR1 is LGHDT and CDR2 is YNNKEL (reference sequence). DNA of the CDR3: TGTGCCAGCAGCCAAGTACGAGGCGAGCAGTACTTC. The encoded protein is CASSQVRGEQYF.